This TCR beta chain was observed in a study of vaccination and CD4 T cells after COVID-19. V lost 3 bases, J lost 9 bases, and 15 bases lay in between. This CDR3 contains 13 residues. Germline CDR1 DFQATT, CDR2 SNEGSKA (reference sequence). As for treatment: roughly nine-day PBMC culture with coronavirus spike peptide pools or control peptides (ViraFEST assay). The Oncomine TCR Beta short-read assay was what sequenced the DNA obtained from cultured CD4+ T cells. From CD4+ T cells that had been cultured, genomic DNA was extracted. TCRdb recomputed calls from the PCR reads with MiXCR, one row per CDR3 protein. The data show about 19,000 distinct CDR3 sequences, 50% to 65% seen once. As concerns this clonotype: The antigen is undetermined.

The sample comprised CD4+ T cells from blood, cultured in vitro. The V call is TRBV20-1, the J call TRBJ2-1; D may be TRBD1 (6 bases). The source of this sequence is a human donor who had recovered from COVID-19. The CDR3 coding sequence is TGCAGTGCTAGGAGTCCCAGAGGGGGTGAGCAGTTCTTC. Encoded protein: CSARSPRGGEQFF.